Following are 14 T cell receptor beta chains from one sample sequenced in a study of molecular identifiers for immune sequencing clone quantification. MiXCR, run by TCRdb on the PCR reads, gives a single entry per CDR3 protein. The sample contains fewer than 15,000 distinct CDR3 sequences, 16% of which appear only once. The sequenced sample consisted of naive CD8+ T cells from blood, with Jurkat cell RNA spiked in. Sample subset: FACS-sorted CD8+CD4-CCR7+CD45RA+ naive T cells. All receptors derive from a human donor in good health. Some libraries in this study had Jurkat cell RNA spiked in.

This clonotype has at least ten counts. The chain has TRBV6-5 and TRBJ2-2; TRBD2 might be the D (5 bases). The CDR3 spans 15 residues. Germline values: CDR1 MNHEY, CDR2 SVGAGI. Trimming removed 5 bases from V and 4 bases from J, with 14 bases in between. In DNA, the CDR3 is TGTGCCAGCAGTAACGGACTGATTGGCACCGGGGAGCTGTTTTTT. It codes for CASSNGLIGTGELFF.

A word on this clonotype: Given the absence of the conserved phenylalanine or tryptophan at the CDR3 end, a read error is likely. V usage is TRBV7-9 and J usage is TRBJ1-5; possible D gene TRBD1, 5 bases. Germline values: CDR1 SEHNR, CDR2 FQNEAQ (reference sequence). The CDR3 has 17 residues. V gave up 3 bases and J gave up 7 bases, with 22 bases separating them. CDR3 in DNA: TGTGCCAGCAGCTTGGGTACCAGGGTTTGGTCGAACCAGCCCCAGCATCTT. Translation gives CASSLGTRVWSNQPQHL.

On this clonotype itself: This sequence may be a read error, since a much larger clone differs from it by one base. This likely comes from a read error, as the CDR3 has no conserved phenylalanine or tryptophan at its end. The V call is TRBV11-3, the J call TRBJ1-1; no firm D call. Trimming cost V 5 bases and J 0 bases, with 13 bases left between them. Germline CDR1 is SGHNT and CDR2 is YENEEA. The CDR3 length is 15 residues. CDR3 in amino acids: CASSLTTNLNTEAFL. The CDR3 DNA follows: TGTGCCAGCAGCCTGACGACTAATCTGAACACTGAAGCTTTCCTT.

This clonotype appeared many times. The J gene is TRBJ1-2, the V gene TRBV6-2 or TRBV6-3; D call uncertain. V was shortened by 5 bases and J by 4 bases, with 14 bases between the two germline ends. This CDR3 has 14 residues. Germline lookup yields CDR1 MNHEY and CDR2 SVGEGT. The CDR3 reads CASSQAPEAYGYTF. CDR3 DNA sequence: TGTGCCAGCAGTCAAGCCCCGGAGGCCTATGGCTACACCTTC.

The table lists this clonotype with many counts. The V gene is TRBV14, the J gene TRBJ2-1; D tentatively fits TRBD1 or TRBD2 (6 bases each). CDR1 is SGHDN, CDR2 FVKESK, per germline. With 5 bases removed from V and 1 base from J, the gap between germline ends came to 15 bases. This CDR3 has 16 residues. The CDR3 protein is CASSKRTAGSYNEQFF. CDR3 nucleotides: TGTGCCAGCAGCAAAAGGACAGCGGGTTCCTACAATGAGCAGTTCTTC.

The table lists this clonotype with many counts. The CDR3 protein is CASSWTAGRSSYEQYF. The CDR3 nucleotides read TGTGCCAGCAGTTGGACAGCTGGCAGAAGCTCCTACGAGCAGTACTTC. The chain links TRBV12-3 or TRBV12-4 to TRBJ2-7; TRBD1 might be the D (6 bases). This CDR3 is built from 16 residues. The germline V and J ends were trimmed by 4 bases and 0 bases, with 16 bases remaining between them.

By proportion, this clonotype is medium-sized. The chain is built from TRBV30 and TRBJ2-5, with D unresolved. The CDR3 covers 16 residues. CDR1 GTSNPN and CDR2 SVGIG come from the germline V gene (reference sequence). V was shortened by 1 base and J by 2 bases, with 17 bases between the two germline ends. The CDR3, as DNA: TGTGCCTGGAGTGCCCTCGAGTGGAGCGAGCAAGAGACCCAGTACTTC. Translation: CAWSALEWSEQETQYF. Full variable domain (rest looked up from reference TRBV30 and TRBJ2-5): SQTIHQWPATLVQPVGSPLSLECTVEGTSNPNLYWYRQAAGRGLQLLFYSVGIGQISSEVPQNLSASRPQDRQFILSSKKLLLSDSGFYLCAWSALEWSEQETQYFGPGTRLLVL.

With respect to this clonotype: One base away lies a much larger clone, so this may be a sequencing read error. This chain connects TRBV19 to TRBJ2-2, with D uncertain. Between the trimmed V and J ends, which lost 10 bases and 1 base, there was a span of 10 bases. Germline CDR1 LNHDA, CDR2 SQIVND (reference sequence). This CDR3 contains 13 residues. The CDR3 reads CAIIEWNTGELFF. The CDR3 DNA reads TGTGCCATTATCGAGTGGAACACCGGGGAGCTGTTTTTT.

This sequence joins TRBV19 and TRBJ1-3; D gene unclear. The ends were cut back, 5 bases at V and 0 bases at J, with 5 bases in the middle. Germline loops: CDR1 LNHDA, CDR2 SQIVND (reference sequence). The CDR3 runs 13 residues. The CDR3: CASSEISGNTIYF. The CDR3, as DNA: TGTGCCAGTAGTGAGATCTCTGGAAACACCATATATTTT.

This clonotype is medium-sized in the sample. The chain's CDR3 is CASSSFPQPGDYGYTF. CDR3 bases: TGTGCCAGCAGCTCCTTCCCCCAACCGGGGGACTATGGCTACACCTTC. The V and J genes are TRBV7-9 and TRBJ1-2, with D perhaps TRBD1 (5 bases). The germline CDR1 and CDR2 sequences are SEHNR and FQNEAQ (reference sequence). The CDR3 totals 16 residues. V was clipped by 4 bases and J by 3 bases, with 18 bases between them.

In the case of this clonotype: Just one base apart from a much larger clone, this may be a read error. The J gene is TRBJ1-5, the V gene TRBV30; D remains ambiguous. Per germline, CDR1 GTSNPN and CDR2 SVGIG (reference sequence). Trimming stripped 4 bases from V and 3 bases from J, with 13 bases between. CDR3 length: 14 amino acids. Here the CDR3 reads CAWTDDDNNQPQHF. The CDR3 nucleotides are TGTGCCTGGACAGACGACGACAACAATCAGCCCCAGCATTTT.

This clonotype has a handful of counts. Given a much more abundant clone one base away, this may be a read error. The chain has TRBV5-4 and TRBJ2-5, with D possibly TRBD2 on 6 matching bases. Trimming pared 0 bases from V and 5 bases from J, leaving 17 bases between. The V gene's germline CDR1 is SGHNT and CDR2 YYREEE (reference sequence). This CDR3 region has 16 residues. The CDR3 reads CASSLEGSGVFETQYF. CDR3 nucleotides: TGTGCCAGCAGCTTGGAGGGGTCGGGGGTTTTCGAGACCCAGTACTTC.

Ten or more counts support this clonotype. V gene TRBV28 combines with J gene TRBJ2-7; TRBD2 might be the D (7 bases). The CDR3 totals 14 residues. V gave up 7 bases and J gave up 1 base, with 14 bases separating them. Germline CDR1 is MDHEN and CDR2 is SYDVKM. The CDR3 region is CASTLGGESYEQYF. The CDR3 DNA is TGTGCCAGCACTCTAGGGGGGGAATCCTACGAGCAGTACTTC.

The DNA for the CDR3 is TGCGCCAGCAGTGAGGGAGGGCCCTATGAGCAGTTCTTC. Translated, it gives CASSEGGPYEQFF. The V and J genes are TRBV10-2 and TRBJ2-1; D is perhaps TRBD2 (6 bases). The germline V gene encodes CDR1 WSHSY and CDR2 SAAADI. This CDR3 spans 13 amino acids. The V gene lost 2 bases and the J gene lost 8 bases, with 10 bases spanning the gap.